Presented here are 13 T cell receptor beta chains from one specimen sequenced in a study of regulatory T cells in long-lasting Graves disease. Libraries of TCR beta came from iRepertoire HTBI primers plus Arm-PCR of CDR3 regions. TCRdb used MiXCR to reprocess the multiplex PCR reads, holding one entry per CDR3 protein. The sample yields 350,000 to 500,000 distinct CDR3 sequences, around 17% seen once. The time point: newly diagnosed GD, antithyroid drugs for less than 3 months. PBMC RNA was the source of the TCR library. The same data also went into a second study, on T cells in Graves' hyperthyroidism and ophthalmopathy.

This specimen consisted of peripheral blood mononuclear cells (PBMCs), obtained at new diagnosis, from a patient treated with antithyroid drugs. The receptors here all came from a woman aged 25 to 45 with Graves disease.

This clonotype was recorded many times. The J gene is TRBJ2-3, the V gene TRBV12-5; 7 nucleotides match TRBD2. Germline V gene sequence: CDR1 LGHNT, CDR2 FRNRAP. The CDR3 runs to 17 residues. After removal of 1 base from V and 6 bases from J, the junction contained 13 bases not matched to a gene. DNA of the CDR3: TGTGCTAGTGGTTTGGCAGTTGCGGGAGTACTGAGGGATACGCAGTATTTT. The encoded protein is CASGLAVAGVLRDTQYF.

This clonotype was recorded many times. CDR3 loop: CASSIWRTSEQETQYF. The CDR3 DNA sequence: TGTGCCAGCAGCATATGGAGGACTAGCGAACAAGAGACCCAGTACTTC. The chain links TRBV7-3 to TRBJ2-5, with 9 bases identical to TRBD2. CDR1 is SGHTA and CDR2 is FQGTGA in the germline V gene. With 5 bases clipped from V and 2 bases from J, the junction kept 9 bases outside the gene matches. The CDR3 covers 16 residues.

In its sample, this clonotype was seen many times. V and J are TRBV20-1 and TRBJ2-1; D gene unclear. The CDR3 extends over 12 amino acids. Germline V CDR1 and CDR2: DFQATT, SNEGSKA (reference sequence). Trimming took 3 bases from V and 10 from J, leaving 13 bases between them. The CDR3 nucleotides are TGCAGTGCTAGGGTCGGACGTAGCGAGCAGTTCTTC. This gives the protein CSARVGRSEQFF.

This clonotype was seen at least ten times. V and J are TRBV10-3 and TRBJ2-7, with 10 bases aligning to TRBD1. J lost 7 bases, V lost 4 bases, and 10 bases had no gene match. Looked up from germline, CDR1 is ENHRY and CDR2 is SYGVKD. The length of the CDR3 is 15 residues. The CDR3 nucleotides read TGTGCCATCAGTGTATCGGACAGGGGGACGAGAGAGCAGTACTTC. This translates into CAISVSDRGTREQYF.

This clonotype was recorded at least ten times. This chain uses TRBV7-8 with TRBJ2-7, with 11 bases identical to TRBD2. Per germline, CDR1 SGHVS and CDR2 FQNEAQ. This CDR3 is 16 amino acids long. The J segment lost 2 bases and the V segment lost 3 bases, leaving 6 bases of the junction unmatched. CDR3 coding DNA: TGTGCCAGCAGCTTGGGACTAGCGGCACAAGCCTACGAGCAGTACTTC. Translation: CASSLGLAAQAYEQYF.

This clonotype has at least ten counts. The chain links TRBV15 to TRBJ2-5, with D unresolved. The ends were cut back, 4 bases at V and 5 bases at J, with 17 bases in the middle. Per the germline V gene, CDR1 is LNHNV and CDR2 is YYDKDF (reference sequence). The CDR3 is 15 amino acids. Written as DNA, the CDR3 is TGTGCCACCAGCAAAGGGTCTGGATGGTCCGAGACCCAGTACTTC. The encoded protein is CATSKGSGWSETQYF.

This clonotype was seen at least ten times. A read error may account for a junction end that differs from germline. CDR3 amino acids: CASSLVRSTDTQYF. In nucleotides, the CDR3 is TGTGCCAGCAGTTTGGTCCGGAGCACAGATACGCAGTACTTT. The chain has TRBV27 and TRBJ2-3; D remains ambiguous. The CDR3 has 14 residues. Germline CDR1 MNHEY, CDR2 SMNVEV (reference sequence).

CDR3 DNA: TGCAGCGTTGATGCGGGACAGGGTGACACCGGGGAGCTGTTTTTT. This codes for CSVDAGQGDTGELFF. The chain is built from TRBV29-1 and TRBJ2-2; 9 bases line up with TRBD1. This CDR3 is 15 amino acids long. The junction had 5 bases not matched to a gene; V was cut back by 3 bases and J by 3 bases. Germline V gene data show CDR1 as SQVTM and CDR2 as ANQGSEA.

The chain joins TRBV4-1 to TRBJ2-5; 9 bases match TRBD2. Germline trimming cut 4 bases from V and 1 base from J; bases unmatched to any gene: 4. This CDR3 is built from 15 residues. The germline V gene encodes CDR1 MGHRA and CDR2 YSYEKL. The CDR3 region is CASSRLTSGQETQYF. DNA for the CDR3: TGCGCCAGCAGCCGCCTGACTAGCGGCCAAGAGACCCAGTACTTC.

V usage is TRBV19 and J usage is TRBJ1-2; TRBD1 matches at 8 bases. Germline-derived CDR1 and CDR2 are LNHDA and SQIVND (reference sequence). This CDR3 contains 16 residues. V gave up 8 bases and J gave up 5 bases; unmatched junction bases: 16. CDR3 protein: CASRRAPGQETYGYTF. CDR3 DNA: TGTGCCAGTCGCAGGGCTCCGGGACAGGAAACTTATGGCTACACCTTC.

This clonotype showed up many times. The chain combines TRBV20-1 with TRBJ2-5; 8 bases agree with TRBD1. The ends lost 0 bases at V and 5 bases at J; junction bases unmatched: 5. This CDR3 spans 14 amino acids. The germline CDR1 and CDR2 sequences are DFQATT and SNEGSKA (reference sequence). The CDR3 reads CSAREISGGETQYF. CDR3 sequence (DNA): TGCAGTGCTAGAGAGATTTCAGGGGGCGAGACCCAGTACTTC.

The V call is TRBV25-1, the J call TRBJ1-2, with TRBD1 identical over 9 bases. The length of the CDR3 is 12 residues. V shed 6 bases, J shed 7 bases, and the junction held 3 bases outside the gene matches. CDR1 MGHDK and CDR2 SYGVNS come from the germline V gene. The CDR3 region has the DNA TGTGCCAGCAGGACAGGGGGTGTTGGCTACACCTTC. Residues: CASRTGGVGYTF.

This clonotype was observed many times. The chain recombines TRBV10-3 with TRBJ2-5, with 9 bases identical to TRBD1. The junction had 8 bases not matched to a gene; V was cut back by 10 bases and J by 2 bases. The CDR3 runs 14 residues. Germline V gives CDR1 ENHRY, CDR2 SYGVKD. The CDR3 sequence: CATSGDREQETQYF. The DNA of the CDR3 is TGTGCCACCTCTGGGGACAGGGAACAAGAGACCCAGTACTTC.